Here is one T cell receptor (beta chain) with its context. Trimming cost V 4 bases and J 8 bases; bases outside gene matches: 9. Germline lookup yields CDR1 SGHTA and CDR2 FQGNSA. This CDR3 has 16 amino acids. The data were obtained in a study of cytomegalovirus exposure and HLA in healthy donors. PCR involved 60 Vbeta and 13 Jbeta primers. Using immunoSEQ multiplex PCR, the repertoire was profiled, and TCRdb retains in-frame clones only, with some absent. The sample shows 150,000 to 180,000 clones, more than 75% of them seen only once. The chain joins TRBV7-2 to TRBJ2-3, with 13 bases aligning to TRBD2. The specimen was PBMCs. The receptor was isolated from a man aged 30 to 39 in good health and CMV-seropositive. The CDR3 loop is CASSSWTSGSVGTQYF. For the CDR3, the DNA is TGTGCCAGCAGCTCGTGGACTAGCGGGAGTGTTGGTACGCAGTATTTT. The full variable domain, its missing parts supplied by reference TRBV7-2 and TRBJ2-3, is GAGVSQSPSNKVTEKGKDVELRCDPISGHTALYWYRQSLGQGLEFLIYFQGNSAPDKSGLPSDRFSAERTGGSVSTLTIQRTQQEDSAVYLCASSSWTSGSVGTQYFGPGTRLTVL.